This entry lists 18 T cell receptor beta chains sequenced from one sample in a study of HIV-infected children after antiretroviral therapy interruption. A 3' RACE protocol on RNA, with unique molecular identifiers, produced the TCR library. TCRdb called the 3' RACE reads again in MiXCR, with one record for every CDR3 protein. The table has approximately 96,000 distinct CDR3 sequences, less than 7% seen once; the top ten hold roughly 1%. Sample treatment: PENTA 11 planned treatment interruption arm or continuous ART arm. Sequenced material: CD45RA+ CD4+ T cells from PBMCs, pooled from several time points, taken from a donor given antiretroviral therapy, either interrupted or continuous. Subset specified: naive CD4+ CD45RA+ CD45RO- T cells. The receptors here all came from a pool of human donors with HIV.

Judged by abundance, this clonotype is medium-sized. CDR3 in amino acids: CASSPPGLEQFF. The CDR3 DNA follows: TGTGCCAGCAGTCCCCCCGGACTAGAGCAGTTCTTC. The chain links TRBV28 to TRBJ2-1, with D perhaps TRBD2 (6 bases). The germline V gene encodes CDR1 MDHEN and CDR2 SYDVKM. Trimming shortened V by 5 bases and J by 10 bases, and 12 bases separated the two germline ends. The CDR3 runs to 12 residues.

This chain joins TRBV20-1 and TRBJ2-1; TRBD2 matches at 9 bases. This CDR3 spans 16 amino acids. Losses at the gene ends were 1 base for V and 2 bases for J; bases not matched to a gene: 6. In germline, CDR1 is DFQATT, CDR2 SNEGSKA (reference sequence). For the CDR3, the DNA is TGCAGTGCTAGAGCGGGACTAGCTTTGCCCTACAATGAGCAGTTCTTC. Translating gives CSARAGLALPYNEQFF.

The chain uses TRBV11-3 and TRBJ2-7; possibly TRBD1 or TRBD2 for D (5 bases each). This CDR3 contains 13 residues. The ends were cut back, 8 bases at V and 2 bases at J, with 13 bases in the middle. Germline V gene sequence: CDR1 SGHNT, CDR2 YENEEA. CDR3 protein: CASAGARTYEQYF. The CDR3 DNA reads TGTGCCAGCGCCGGGGCACGAACCTACGAGCAGTACTTC.

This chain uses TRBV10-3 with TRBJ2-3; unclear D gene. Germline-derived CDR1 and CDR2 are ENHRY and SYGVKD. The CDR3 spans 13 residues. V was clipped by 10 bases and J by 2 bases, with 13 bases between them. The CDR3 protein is CARSLGATDTQYF. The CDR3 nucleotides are TGTGCCAGGTCGCTTGGTGCCACAGATACGCAGTATTTT.

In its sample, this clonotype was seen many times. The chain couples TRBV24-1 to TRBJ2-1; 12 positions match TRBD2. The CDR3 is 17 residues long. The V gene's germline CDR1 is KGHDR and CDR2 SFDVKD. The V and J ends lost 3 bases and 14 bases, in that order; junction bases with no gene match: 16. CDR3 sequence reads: CATSDPQGLAGGPRKFF. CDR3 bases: TGTGCCACCAGTGATCCGCAAGGCCTAGCGGGAGGGCCCCGAAAGTTCTTC.

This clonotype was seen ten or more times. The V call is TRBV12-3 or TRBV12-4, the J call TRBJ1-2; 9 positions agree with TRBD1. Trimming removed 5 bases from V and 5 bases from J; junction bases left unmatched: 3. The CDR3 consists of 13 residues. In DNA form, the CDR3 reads TGTGCCAGCAGTGAGACAGGGGGATATGGCTACACCTTC. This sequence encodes CASSETGGYGYTF.

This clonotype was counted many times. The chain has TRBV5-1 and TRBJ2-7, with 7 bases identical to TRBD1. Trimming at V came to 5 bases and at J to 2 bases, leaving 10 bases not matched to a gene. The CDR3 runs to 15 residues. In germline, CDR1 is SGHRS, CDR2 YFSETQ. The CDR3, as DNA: TGCGCCAGCAGTCCTGCCGGGACAGAGACCTACGAGCAGTACTTC. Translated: CASSPAGTETYEQYF.

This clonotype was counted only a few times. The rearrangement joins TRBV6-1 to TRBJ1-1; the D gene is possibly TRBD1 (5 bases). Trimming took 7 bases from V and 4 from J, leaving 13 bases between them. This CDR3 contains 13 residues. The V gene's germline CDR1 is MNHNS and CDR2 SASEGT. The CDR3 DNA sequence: TGTGCCAGCACGCCTACTGGGGGCACTGAAGCTTTCTTT. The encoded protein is CASTPTGGTEAFF.

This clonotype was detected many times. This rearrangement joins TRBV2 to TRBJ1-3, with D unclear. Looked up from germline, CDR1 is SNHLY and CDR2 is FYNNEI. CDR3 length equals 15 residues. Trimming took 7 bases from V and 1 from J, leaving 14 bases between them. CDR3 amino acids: CASNPQASSGNTIYF. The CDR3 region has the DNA TGTGCCAGCAACCCTCAGGCTTCGTCTGGAAACACCATATATTTT.

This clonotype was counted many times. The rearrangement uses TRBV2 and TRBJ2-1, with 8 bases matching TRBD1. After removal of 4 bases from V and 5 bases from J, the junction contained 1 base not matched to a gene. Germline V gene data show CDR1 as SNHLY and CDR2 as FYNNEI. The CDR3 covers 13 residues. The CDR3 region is CASSGTGNNEQFF. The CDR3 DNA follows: TGTGCCAGCAGTGGGACAGGGAACAATGAGCAGTTCTTC.

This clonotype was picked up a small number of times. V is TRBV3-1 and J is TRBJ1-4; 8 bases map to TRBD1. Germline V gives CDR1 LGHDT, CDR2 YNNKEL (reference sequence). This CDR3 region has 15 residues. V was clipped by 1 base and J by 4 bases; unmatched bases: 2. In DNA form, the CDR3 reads TGTGCCAGCAGCCAAGTAACAGGGGGTAATGAAAAACTGTTTTTT. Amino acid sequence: CASSQVTGGNEKLFF. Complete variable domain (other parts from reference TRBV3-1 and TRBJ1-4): DTAVSQTPKYLVTQMGNDKSIKCEQNLGHDTMYWYKQDSKKFLKIMFSYNNKELIINETVPNRFSPKSPDKAHLNLHINSLELGDSAVYFCASSQVTGGNEKLFFGSGTQLSVL.

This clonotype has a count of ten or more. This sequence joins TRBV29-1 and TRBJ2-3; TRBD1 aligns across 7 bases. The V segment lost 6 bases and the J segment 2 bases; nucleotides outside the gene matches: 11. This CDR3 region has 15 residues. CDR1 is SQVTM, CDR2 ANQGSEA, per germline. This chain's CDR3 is CSVPLTGAATDTQYF. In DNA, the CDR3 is TGCAGCGTACCACTCACAGGGGCCGCCACAGATACGCAGTATTTT.

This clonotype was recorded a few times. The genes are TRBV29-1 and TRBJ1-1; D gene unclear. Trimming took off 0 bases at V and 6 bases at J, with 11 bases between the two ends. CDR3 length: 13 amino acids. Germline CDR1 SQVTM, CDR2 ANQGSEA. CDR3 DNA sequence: TGCAGCGTTGAAGATCCTTGGGCCGCTGAAGCTTTCTTT. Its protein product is CSVEDPWAAEAFF. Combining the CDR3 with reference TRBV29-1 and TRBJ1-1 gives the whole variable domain SAVISQKPSRDICQRGTSLTIQCQVDSQVTMMFWYRQQPGQSLTLIATANQGSEATYESGFVIDKFPISRPNLTFSTLTVSNMSPEDSSIYLCSVEDPWAAEAFFGQGTRLTVV.

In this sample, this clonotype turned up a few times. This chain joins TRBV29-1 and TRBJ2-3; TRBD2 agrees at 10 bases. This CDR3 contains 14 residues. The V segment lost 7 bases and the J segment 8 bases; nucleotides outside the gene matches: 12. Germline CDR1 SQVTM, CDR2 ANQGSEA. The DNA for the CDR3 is TGCAGCGCCCTGAGAGCGGGGGGGCCGGGTACGCAGTATTTT. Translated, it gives CSALRAGGPGTQYF.

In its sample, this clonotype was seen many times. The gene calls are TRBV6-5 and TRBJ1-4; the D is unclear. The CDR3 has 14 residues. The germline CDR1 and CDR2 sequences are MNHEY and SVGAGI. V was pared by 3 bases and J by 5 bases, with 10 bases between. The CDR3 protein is CASSYPLPNEKLFF. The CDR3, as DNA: TGTGCCAGCAGTTATCCACTGCCCAATGAAAAACTGTTTTTT.

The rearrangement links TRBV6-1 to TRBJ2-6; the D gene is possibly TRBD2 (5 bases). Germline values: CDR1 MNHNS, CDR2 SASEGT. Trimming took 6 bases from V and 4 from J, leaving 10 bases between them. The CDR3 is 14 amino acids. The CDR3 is CASREALGANVLTF. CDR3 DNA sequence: TGTGCCAGCAGGGAGGCACTCGGGGCCAACGTCCTGACTTTC.

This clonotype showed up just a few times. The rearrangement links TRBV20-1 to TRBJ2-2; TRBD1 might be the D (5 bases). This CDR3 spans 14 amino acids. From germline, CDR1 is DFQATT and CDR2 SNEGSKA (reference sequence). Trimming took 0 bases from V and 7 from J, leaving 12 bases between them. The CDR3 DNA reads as TGCAGTGCTAGAGATTCCCAGGGTGGCGGGGAGCTGTTTTTT. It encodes CSARDSQGGGELFF.

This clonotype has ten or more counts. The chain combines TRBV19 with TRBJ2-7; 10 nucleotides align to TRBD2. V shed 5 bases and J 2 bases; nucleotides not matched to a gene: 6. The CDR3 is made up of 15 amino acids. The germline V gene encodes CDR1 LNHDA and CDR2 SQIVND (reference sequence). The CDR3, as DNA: TGTGCCAGTAGTCCCGCCAGCGGGGGGGCCTACGAGCAGTACTTC. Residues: CASSPASGGAYEQYF.